The source of this T cell receptor beta chain is a study of blood T cell repertoires in COVID-19 (dated by TCRdb to 2018 to 2020). Regarding the complete study: Samples covering the acute and convalescent phases of COVID-19 were provided by collaborators in the United States, Italy and Spain. The prospective study material was composed of cDNA or gDNA derived from T cells, B-cell-depleted T cells, or PBMCs. The dataset comprised deeply sampled blood TCRbeta repertoires from subjects exposed to, actively infected with, or recovered from COVID-19. A freely available public database, intended as a resource for researchers studying the immune response to SARS-CoV-2, is where the repertoires were released. The samples were drawn from two sources: the first 160 participants of the ongoing ImmuneRACE study, and 1,254 subjects contributed by 6 global collaborators. A de-identified subject ID, COVID-19 status, age in years and sex were almost always included in the sample metadata. Where HLA class I and class II types were available, the types were taken from metadata supplied by the sample provider, not from assay-based typing. The paper's findings and limits, for the study overall: Clinical and demographic metadata were provided uncurated, with the amount varying by source and participant.

This clone was picked up one time. Its antigen has not been determined. The record has no base qualities; no much larger clone is one base away. TCRbeta CDR3 regions were amplified from genomic DNA using the immunoSEQ Assay, a bias-controlled multiplex PCR. As for the authors' bioinformatics: The number of nucleated cells in each sample was estimated by amplification of reference gene primers within the assay. To quantify the absolute abundance of each unique TCRbeta CDR3 rearrangement, sequence reads were collapsed and filtered. Productive Simpson clonality was computed per sample as the square root of Simpson's diversity index over productive rearrangements. Not all clones reach the TCRdb copy of this immuneACCESS table, which keeps in-frame sequences only. Checked studies attribute under half of the gap to unresolved V genes and leave the rest unexplained. V, J and clone size are taken as reported in that table, and D and trimming were inferred from the DNA itself. Counted in this sample were some 200,000 clones; less than 90% of them appeared once. Around 2.7% of the sample comes from the top ten.

From its cysteine to its phenylalanine, the CDR3 spans 12 amino acids. Just the 36-base CDR3 DNA is kept, in frame starting at base 1. V is pared back by 5 bases and J by 4 bases, with 7 bases lying between the germline termini. Via the germline V gene, CDR1 is SGHNT and CDR2 YENEEA. In the prospective study, participants were 18 to 89 years old, resided in about two dozen geographic areas of the United States, and were enrolled through a virtual design. In the prospective study, cohorts were assigned on the basis of participant-reported clinical history obtained from a screening survey and a study questionnaire. For ImmuneRACE Cohort 3, a participant was defined as recovered based on two consecutive negative NP/OP PCR tests, clearance by a healthcare professional, or resolution of symptoms. In the prospective study, whole blood, serum and a nasopharyngeal or oropharyngeal swab were collected from each participant by mobile phlebotomists. Prospective study participants could optionally give additional blood draws and questionnaires over an approximately two-month period. Before DNA extraction, prospective study blood samples were shipped either frozen or at room temperature.

Sequencing was performed on PBMCs or T cells enriched from blood (not recorded which). This TCR was recovered from a woman in her 30s who had recovered from COVID-19. The V and J genes are TRBV11-3 and TRBJ2-3; TRBD1 is perhaps the D gene, given 5 matching bases. The base sequence is TGTGCCAGCAGCCCAGGGTCAGATACGCAGTATTTT. Its translation is CASSPGSDTQYF.